This TCR beta chain was sequenced in a study of monozygotic twins with cystic fibrosis. Study-level points and caveats: J usage was most co-twin-similar in 8 of 16 pairs, V in 13.

J gave up 5 bases and V 4 bases, and 6 bases lay outside the gene matches. Per germline, CDR1 SGHRS and CDR2 YFSETQ. The CDR3 runs 14 residues. This table comes from immunoSEQ multiplex PCR, and its TCRdb copy is limited to in-frame clones, with some not included. In the table there are 12,000 to 15,000 clones, nearly 99% of which are singletons. Remarks on this clone: What it binds is unknown.

V and J are TRBV5-1 and TRBJ1-2; TRBD1 aligns across 9 bases. What was sequenced was blood. The source is a girl aged 2-9 years with cystic fibrosis. The CDR3 loop reads CASSQGDRAYGYTF. The DNA of the CDR3 is TGCGCCAGCAGCCAGGGGGACAGGGCGTATGGCTACACCTTC.